Following are 11 T cell receptor beta chains from one sample sequenced in a study of cytomegalovirus exposure and HLA in healthy donors. 13 Jbeta primers and 60 Vbeta primers were used for the PCR. TCRdb keeps only in-frame clones here, not all; method: immunoSEQ multiplex PCR. The listing records 100,000 to 150,000 clones. Input material: PBMCs. The receptors derive from a man aged 40-49 years in good health and CMV-seronegative.

The genes are TRBV18 and TRBJ2-1; TRBD2 is a possible D gene (6 bases). Germline CDR1 KGHSH, CDR2 LQKENI. The CDR3 has 15 residues. V was pared by 0 bases and J by 6 bases, with 12 bases between. CDR3 residues: CASSPPTTRFNEQFF. The CDR3 region has the DNA TGTGCCAGCTCACCACCAACGACTAGGTTCAATGAGCAGTTCTTC.

The V and J genes are TRBV7-9 and TRBJ2-5; 12 bases line up with TRBD2. The CDR3 is 16 amino acids. After removal of 5 bases from V and 5 bases from J, the junction contained 9 bases not matched to a gene. Germline assignment: CDR1 SEHNR and CDR2 FQNEAQ (reference sequence). The chain's CDR3 is CASSPGLAGSAETQYF. The CDR3 DNA is TGTGCCAGCAGCCCCGGACTAGCGGGAAGTGCGGAGACCCAGTACTTC.

The gene calls are TRBV9 and TRBJ2-1; TRBD2 matches 8 bases. The CDR3 totals 15 residues. The V segment lost 2 bases and the J segment 8 bases; nucleotides outside the gene matches: 9. Germline V gives CDR1 SGDLS, CDR2 YYNGEE. CDR3 amino acids: CASSVGGTGGYEQFF. CDR3 nucleotides: TGTGCCAGCAGCGTGGGAGGGACGGGGGGGTATGAGCAGTTCTTC.

This chain joins TRBV7-9 and TRBJ2-7; no clear D. V lost 1 base and J lost 2, with 9 bases in between. The CDR3 loop spans 14 amino acids. Germline V lookup: CDR1 SEHNR, CDR2 FQNEAQ (reference sequence). CDR3 region: CASSLDLAPYEQYF. CDR3 coding DNA: TGTGCCAGCAGCTTAGACTTAGCCCCCTACGAGCAGTACTTC.

V and J are TRBV2 and TRBJ1-2; tentatively, D is TRBD1 (5 bases). There are 13 residues in the CDR3. The V end lost 6 bases, the J end lost 8 bases, and 16 bases lay between the germline ends. From germline, CDR1 is SNHLY and CDR2 FYNNEI. DNA for the CDR3: TGTGCCAGCAGGGATCAGGGCTACCAGGGCTACACCTTC. This gives the protein CASRDQGYQGYTF. The whole variable domain, filled in from reference TRBV2 and TRBJ1-2, reads EPEVTQTPSHQVTQMGQEVILRCVPISNHLYFYWYRQILGQKVEFLVSFYNNEISEKSEIFDDQFSVERPDGSNFTLKIRSTKLEDSAMYFCASRDQGYQGYTFGSGTRLTVV.

The rearrangement uses TRBV11-3 and TRBJ2-3; D perhaps matches TRBD2 (5 bases). Germline CDR1 SGHNT, CDR2 YENEEA. With 6 bases removed from V and 0 bases from J, the gap between germline ends came to 7 bases. The CDR3 totals 13 residues. The CDR3 sequence is CASREESTDTQYF. As DNA, the CDR3 is TGTGCCAGCAGGGAGGAAAGCACAGATACGCAGTATTTT.

This chain uses TRBV28 with TRBJ2-1, with D unclear. Per germline, CDR1 MDHEN and CDR2 SYDVKM. CDR3 length: 11 residues. V lost 3 bases and J lost 9, with 6 bases in between. Here the CDR3 reads CASSFRGEQFF. The CDR3 DNA is TGTGCCAGCAGTTTCAGAGGTGAGCAGTTCTTC.

The V and J genes are TRBV27 and TRBJ2-4; D is perhaps TRBD2 (6 bases). The CDR3 spans 12 residues. CDR1 and CDR2 from the germline V gene are MNHEY and SMNVEV (reference sequence). V lost 2 bases and J lost 9, with 8 bases in between. The CDR3, as DNA: TGTGCCAGCAGTTTAGAGGGAGGCATTCAGTACTTC. This sequence encodes CASSLEGGIQYF.

The chain employs TRBV13 and TRBJ2-3, with 12 bases lining up with TRBD2. After removal of 5 bases from V and 5 bases from J, the junction contained 8 bases not matched to a gene. The CDR3 is made up of 16 amino acids. Germline CDR1 and CDR2: PRHDT and FYEKMQ (reference sequence). The CDR3 nucleotides read TGTGCCAGCAGCACGAATCTAGCGGGAGGGGTAGATACGCAGTATTTT. Translation gives CASSTNLAGGVDTQYF.

The CDR3 protein is CASSLGGFSTDTQYF. The CDR3 nucleotides read TGTGCCAGCAGCTTAGGAGGGTTTAGCACAGATACGCAGTATTTT. The chain combines TRBV5-4 with TRBJ2-3; D may be TRBD2 (6 bases). V lost 2 bases and J 0 bases, leaving 10 bases between the germline ends. The CDR3 runs 15 residues. The V gene's germline CDR1 is SGHNT and CDR2 YYREEE (reference sequence). Based on the CDR3 plus reference TRBV5-4 and TRBJ2-3, the full variable domain is ETGVTQSPTHLIKTRGQQVTLRCSSQSGHNTVSWYQQALGQGPQFIFQYYREEENGRGNFPPRFSGLQFPNYSSELNVNALELDDSALYLCASSLGGFSTDTQYFGPGTRLTVL.

The rearrangement uses TRBV7-3 and TRBJ2-3; the D gene is possibly TRBD2 (6 bases). This CDR3 comprises 15 residues. The V end was cut by 8 bases, the J end by 6 bases, with 21 bases between. Germline V gives CDR1 SGHTA, CDR2 FQGTGA. The CDR3 nucleotides are TGTGCCAGCGCACTAAGCGGGTTCGGGACTGATACGCAGTATTTT. Translation: CASALSGFGTDTQYF.